This T cell receptor beta chain was sequenced during a study of blood T cell repertoires in COVID-19. The CDR3 loop spans 17 amino acids. With 2 bases clipped from V and 9 bases from J, the junction kept 12 bases outside the gene matches. Germline CDR1 and CDR2: SGHNT and YENEEA. Individuals aged about 18 to 90 years were recruited from 24 US areas. Produced via immunoSEQ multiplex PCR; TCRdb's table is partial and in-frame only. The sample lists roughly 230,000 clones, roughly 84% seen once, with around 7% in the top ten. The sequenced sample consisted of PBMCs or T cells enriched from blood (not recorded which). This TCR came from a man aged 30-40 years in a cohort exposed to, infected with or recovered from COVID-19 (not recorded which). The gene calls are TRBV11-3 and TRBJ2-1; 11 bases map to TRBD2. The CDR3 is CASSLMVGTSGPSEQFF. CDR3 in DNA: TGTGCCAGCAGCTTAATGGTTGGGACTAGCGGACCTAGTGAGCAGTTCTTC.